A single sample gave rise to the 9 T cell receptor beta chains below, sequenced in a study of blood T cell repertoires in COVID-19. Sequencing was performed with immunoSEQ multiplex PCR; in TCRdb, only in-frame clones are kept and a portion is missing. The repertoire holds approximately 35,000 clones, around 83% seen once, with about an eighth in the top ten. The sequenced sample was peripheral blood. The origin of the receptors is a human donor in a cohort sampled during active COVID-19.

The CDR3 loop reads CSVEGGEAPTYEQYF. CDR3 nucleotides: TGCAGCGTTGAGGGGGGGGAGGCGCCAACCTACGAGCAGTACTTC. The rearrangement joins TRBV29-1 to TRBJ2-7, with 7 positions matching TRBD2. Trimming took 3 bases from V and 2 from J; bases not matched to a gene: 10. The CDR3 is 15 amino acids. From germline, CDR1 is SQVTM and CDR2 ANQGSEA.

The chain recombines TRBV10-2 with TRBJ1-4, with 7 bases lining up with TRBD1. The length of the CDR3 is 15 residues. Per the germline V gene, CDR1 is WSHSY and CDR2 is SAAADI. V shed 6 bases, J shed 0 bases, and the junction held 4 bases outside the gene matches. The CDR3 sequence: CASSPGTATNEKLFF. The CDR3 bases are TGCGCCAGCAGCCCAGGGACAGCAACTAATGAAAAACTGTTTTTT.

The gene calls are TRBV6-1 and TRBJ1-2, with 8 nucleotides matching TRBD1. CDR1 MNHNS and CDR2 SASEGT come from the germline V gene. This CDR3 region has 17 residues. The J segment lost 8 bases and the V segment lost 3 bases, leaving 17 bases of the junction unmatched. The CDR3 coding sequence is TGTGCCAGCAGTGAGTCGGTGGCCGGGACAGGCATCTACGGCTACACCTTC. Residues: CASSESVAGTGIYGYTF.

This clone has only one observation. The chain links TRBV5-6 to TRBJ2-3; 7 nucleotides match TRBD2. The CDR3 contains 17 residues. V shed 4 bases, J shed 5 bases, and the junction held 16 bases outside the gene matches. Germline CDR1 reads SGHDT; CDR2 reads YYEEEE. The CDR3 DNA reads as TGTGCCAGCAGCCCCTGGGGGGACTACCCTAAGGTAGATACGCAGTATTTT. Translated, it gives CASSPWGDYPKVDTQYF.

The chain joins TRBV7-3 to TRBJ2-7; possibly TRBD2 for D (6 bases). There are 14 residues in the CDR3. The V gene lost 1 base and the J gene lost 6 bases, with 13 bases spanning the gap. Germline V gene data show CDR1 as SGHTA and CDR2 as FQGTGA. Written as DNA, the CDR3 is TGTGCCAGCAGCTTAAGCGGGGCTGCAAGCGAGCAGTACTTC. Encoded protein: CASSLSGAASEQYF.

The gene calls are TRBV7-2 and TRBJ2-7; TRBD2 might be the D (6 bases). The CDR3 contains 13 residues. V was shortened by 8 bases and J by 2 bases, with 13 bases between the two germline ends. Germline V gene lookup returns CDR1 SGHTA and CDR2 FQGNSA. The CDR3 here is CASGRTGAYEQYF. As DNA, the CDR3 is TGTGCCAGCGGGAGGACGGGGGCCTACGAGCAGTACTTC.

Only one count was recorded for this clone. V is TRBV5-1 and J is TRBJ2-7; TRBD2 agrees at 7 bases. The ends lost 5 bases at V and 5 bases at J; junction bases unmatched: 7. The CDR3 totals 13 residues. Germline V CDR1 and CDR2: SGHRS, YFSETQ. The CDR3 sequence is CASRAGISNEQYF. For the CDR3, the DNA is TGCGCCAGCAGAGCGGGGATAAGTAACGAGCAGTACTTC.

The chain links TRBV28 to TRBJ2-5, with D perhaps matching TRBD2 (5 bases). The CDR3 consists of 13 residues. V was cut by 8 bases and J by 6 bases, with 16 bases left in between. Per germline, CDR1 MDHEN and CDR2 SYDVKM. The CDR3 reads CASGPGYSKTQYF. The CDR3 DNA follows: TGTGCCAGCGGGCCGGGGTATAGTAAGACCCAGTACTTC.

The rearrangement links TRBV5-1 to TRBJ1-1; no definite D call. Germline CDR1 is SGHRS and CDR2 is YFSETQ. V lost 7 bases to trimming and J lost 5 bases, with 18 bases between them. The CDR3 spans 14 residues. The chain's CDR3 is CASGPLRVETEAFF. The CDR3 coding sequence is TGCGCCAGCGGCCCGTTGAGGGTGGAGACTGAAGCTTTCTTT.